The clone carrying this T cell receptor beta chain is classed as medium-sized. This sample is drawn from a study of cytomegalovirus exposure and HLA in healthy donors. Germline lookup yields CDR1 MRHNA and CDR2 SNTAGT. CDR3 length equals 15 residues. Trimming cost V 0 bases and J 5 bases; bases outside gene matches: 4. Generated by immunoSEQ multiplex PCR, the TCRdb table keeps only in-frame clones and is missing some. The sample contains roughly 70,000 clones, just under 85% of which appear only once. The J gene is TRBJ2-1, the V gene TRBV6-4; 7 bases line up with TRBD2. The sequence came from a man aged 30-40 years in good health and CMV-seronegative. Sequencing input: PBMCs. CDR3 coding DNA: TGTGCCAGCAGTGACTCAGCGGGGAACAACAATGAGCAGTTCTTC. This gives the protein CASSDSAGNNNEQFF.